Each of the 11 T cell receptor beta chains below was sequenced from the same sample in a study of shared clonotypes between healthy human individuals. Sequencing used immunoSEQ multiplex PCR; TCRdb keeps in-frame clones, though not all of them. The table lists some 980,000 clones, about three quarters of them singletons. Sequencing used memory CD4+ T cells sorted from blood. The subset is: CD45RA-negative fraction. The source is a man aged 18 to 30 in good health.

There are a few counts of this clone. The V call is TRBV7-9, the J call TRBJ2-7; 14 bases line up with TRBD2. The V segment lost 4 bases and the J segment 3 bases; nucleotides outside the gene matches: 5. Per germline, CDR1 SEHNR and CDR2 FQNEAQ (reference sequence). This CDR3 comprises 16 residues. The CDR3 is CASSSRTSGRLYEQYF. The CDR3 bases are TGTGCCAGCAGCTCAAGGACTAGCGGGAGGCTCTACGAGCAGTACTTC. The whole variable domain, remainder taken from reference TRBV7-9 and TRBJ2-7, is DTGVSQNPRHKITKRGQNVTFRCDPISEHNRLYWYRQTLGQGPEFLTYFQNEAQLEKSRLLSDRFSAERPKGSFSTLEIQRTEQGDSAMYLCASSSRTSGRLYEQYFGPGTRLTVT.

The sample holds one count of this clone. The CDR3 bases are TGTGCCAGCGCCCCCGGGACAGGAAACATTCAGTACTTC. Translation gives CASAPGTGNIQYF. The chain employs TRBV2 and TRBJ2-4; 8 bases are shared with TRBD1. The V gene's germline CDR1 is SNHLY and CDR2 FYNNEI. The V gene end was trimmed by 8 bases and the J gene end by 6 bases; junction bases not matched to a gene: 6. The CDR3 runs 13 residues.

The chain has TRBV29-1 and TRBJ2-2, with 9 positions matching TRBD1. The germline V gene encodes CDR1 SQVTM and CDR2 ANQGSEA. The CDR3 sequence is 14 residues long. V lost 3 bases and J lost 4; bases outside the gene matches: 3. The CDR3 DNA reads as TGCAGCGTTGATCAGACAGGGGGCACCGGGGAGCTGTTTTTT. Protein sequence: CSVDQTGGTGELFF.

V and J are TRBV7-9 and TRBJ2-5; tentative D call: TRBD1 (5 bases). This CDR3 region has 14 residues. Germline V gene data show CDR1 as SEHNR and CDR2 as FQNEAQ (reference sequence). V was shortened by 4 bases and J by 2 bases, with 11 bases between the two germline ends. The CDR3 is CASSSTTVQETQYF. The CDR3 DNA sequence: TGTGCCAGCAGCTCGACGACAGTACAAGAGACCCAGTACTTC.

The chain is built from TRBV5-4 and TRBJ2-3; 8 bases fit TRBD1. This CDR3 has 14 amino acids. Germline V gene lookup returns CDR1 SGHNT and CDR2 YYREEE (reference sequence). J lost 6 bases, V lost 2 bases, and 5 bases had no gene match. CDR3 sequence (DNA): TGTGCCAGCAGCTTATCAGGGGGCTGGGATACGCAGTATTTT. It translates to CASSLSGGWDTQYF.

With respect to this clone: Different DNA sequences within this sample yield the same CDR3. The chain joins TRBV10-2 to TRBJ2-3; possible D gene TRBD2, 5 bases. From germline, CDR1 is WSHSY and CDR2 SAAADI. CDR3 length: 14 amino acids. Trimming left V 4 bases short and J 2 bases short, with 10 bases between. Here the CDR3 DNA reads TGCGCCAGCAGTGGTCTAGCAGTCACAGATACGCAGTATTTT. Protein product: CASSGLAVTDTQYF.

The rearrangement joins TRBV18 to TRBJ2-1; 13 bases align to TRBD2. CDR1 and CDR2 from the germline V gene are KGHSH and LQKENI. The CDR3 is 15 amino acids. V lost 4 bases and J lost 7; bases outside the gene matches: 4. The CDR3, as DNA: TGTGCCAGCTCACGCAGGACTAGCGGGGGTAATGAGCAGTTCTTC. It is translated as CASSRRTSGGNEQFF.

The chain joins TRBV5-8 to TRBJ2-2, with TRBD1 as a possible D gene (5 bases). Trimming left V 4 bases short and J 1 base short, with 8 bases between. Germline-derived CDR1 and CDR2 are SGHTS and YDEGEE. The CDR3 sequence is 14 residues long. The CDR3 is CASSNGQNTGELFF. As DNA, the CDR3 is TGTGCCAGCAGCAACGGACAGAACACCGGGGAGCTGTTTTTT.

This clone came up a few times. In the same sample, other DNA sequences code for this CDR3. The chain uses TRBV9 and TRBJ1-3; TRBD1 is a possible D gene (6 bases). Between the trimmed V and J ends, which lost 4 bases and 0 bases, there was a span of 8 bases. Germline CDR1 and CDR2: SGDLS and YYNGEE. The CDR3 has 14 residues. CDR3 in amino acids: CASSKGGSGNTIYF. DNA of the CDR3: TGTGCCAGCAGCAAGGGGGGCTCTGGAAACACCATATATTTT. The whole variable domain, remainder taken from reference TRBV9 and TRBJ1-3, is DSGVTQTPKHLITATGQRVTLRCSPRSGDLSVYWYQQSLDQGLQFLIQYYNGEERAKGNILERFSAQQFPDLHSELNLSSLELGDSALYFCASSKGGSGNTIYFGEGSWLTVV.

V and J are TRBV12-1 and TRBJ1-2. TRBV12-1 is deemed a pseudogene. There are 15 residues in the CDR3. The CDR3 DNA follows: TGTGCCAGCAGCTCCGGACCGCTCGCATTGTTTGGCTACACCTTC. It is translated as CASSSGPLALFGYTF.

The chain has TRBV11-2 and TRBJ2-5, with TRBD2 matching 11 bases. CDR3 length: 16 amino acids. The J segment lost 2 bases and the V segment lost 5 bases, leaving 7 bases of the junction unmatched. Germline V gene lookup returns CDR1 SGHAT and CDR2 FQNNGV. The CDR3 DNA reads TGTGCCAGCAGCGGTCTAGCGGGAGGTCCACAAGAGACCCAGTACTTC. Translation gives CASSGLAGGPQETQYF.